This TCR beta chain was obtained from a study of human T cells and chemical hapten exposure. Source study methods: Across samples, TCR counts had a median of about 88,000 and ranged from about 20,000 to 750,000. TCRdb independently ran MiXCR on the RACE reads; one entry per CDR3 protein. The authors' filters were not applied to this entry. The data show about 120,000 distinct CDR3 sequences, about 13% seen once. The CDR3 loop spans 16 amino acids. V shed 3 bases and J shed 4 bases, with 18 bases lying between them. In germline, CDR1 is KGHSH, CDR2 LQKENI. This clonotype was picked up a small number of times. Sample time point: pre-sensitization, week 0. The treatment was: therapeutic diphenylcyclopropenone sensitization with weekly scalp DPC.

V and J are TRBV18 and TRBJ1-1; tentatively, D is TRBD1 (6 bases). This clonotype was obtained from a woman in her late teens or twenties with alopecia areata. Some clones in this sample may be carry-over from other donors' samples. Material: whole blood, obtained in connection with sensitization to the hapten diphenylcyclopropenone (DPC). The CDR3 is CASSPPRQGYATEAFF. The CDR3 region has the DNA TGTGCCAGCTCACCCCCCCGGCAGGGGTACGCCACTGAAGCTTTCTTT.